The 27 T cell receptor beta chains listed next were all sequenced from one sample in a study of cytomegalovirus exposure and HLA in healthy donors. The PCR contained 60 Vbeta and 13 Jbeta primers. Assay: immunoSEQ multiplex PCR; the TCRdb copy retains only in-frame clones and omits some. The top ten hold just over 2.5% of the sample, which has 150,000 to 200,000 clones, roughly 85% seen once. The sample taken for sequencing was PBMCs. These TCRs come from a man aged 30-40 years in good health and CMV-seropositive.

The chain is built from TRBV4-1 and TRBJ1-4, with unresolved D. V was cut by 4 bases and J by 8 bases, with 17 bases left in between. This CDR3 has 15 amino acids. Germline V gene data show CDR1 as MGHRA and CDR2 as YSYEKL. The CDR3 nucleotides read TGCGCCAGCAGCCCTCGAGTCGTAAGCCACGAAAAACTGTTTTTT. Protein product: CASSPRVVSHEKLFF.

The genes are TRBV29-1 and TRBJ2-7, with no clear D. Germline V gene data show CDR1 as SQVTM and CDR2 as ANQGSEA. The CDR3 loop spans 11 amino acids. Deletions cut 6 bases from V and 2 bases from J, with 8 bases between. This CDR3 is CSVYDTYEQYF. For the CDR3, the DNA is TGCAGCGTCTACGATACCTACGAGCAGTACTTC.

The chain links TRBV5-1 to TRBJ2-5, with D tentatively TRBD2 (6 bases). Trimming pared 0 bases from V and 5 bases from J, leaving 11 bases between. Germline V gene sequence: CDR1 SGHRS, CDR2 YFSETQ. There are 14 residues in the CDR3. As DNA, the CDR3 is TGCGCCAGCAGCTTGGGAGGGAGGTCGGAGACCCAGTACTTC. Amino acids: CASSLGGRSETQYF.

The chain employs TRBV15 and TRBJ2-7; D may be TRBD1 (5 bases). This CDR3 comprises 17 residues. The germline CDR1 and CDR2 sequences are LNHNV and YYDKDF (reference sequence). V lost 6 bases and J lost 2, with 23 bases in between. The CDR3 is CATRATRFLVGAYEQYF. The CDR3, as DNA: TGTGCCACCAGAGCGACCAGGTTTCTAGTAGGGGCCTACGAGCAGTACTTC.

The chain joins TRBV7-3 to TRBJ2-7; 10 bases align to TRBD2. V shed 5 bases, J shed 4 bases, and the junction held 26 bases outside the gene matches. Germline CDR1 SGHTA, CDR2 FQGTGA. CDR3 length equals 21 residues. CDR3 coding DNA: TGTGCCAGCAGCCACCCGGACAGGGTTCGGAGGACTAGCGGTCTCCTATACGAGCAGTACGTC. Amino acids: CASSHPDRVRRTSGLLYEQYV.

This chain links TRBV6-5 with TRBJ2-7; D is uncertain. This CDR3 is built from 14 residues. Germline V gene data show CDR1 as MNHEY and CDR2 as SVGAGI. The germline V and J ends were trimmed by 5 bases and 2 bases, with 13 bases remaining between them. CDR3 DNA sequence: TGTGCCAGCAGTGAAATCCCCACTCCCTACGAGCAGTACTTC. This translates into CASSEIPTPYEQYF.

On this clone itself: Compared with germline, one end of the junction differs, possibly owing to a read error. CDR3 sequence reads: CSSSLRVGGSFSGANVLTF. The CDR3 DNA reads as TGTTCCAGCAGCTTGCGGGTTGGGGGCAGCTTCTCTGGGGCCAACGTCCTGACTTTC. The V call is TRBV7-9, the J call TRBJ2-6, with a tentative D call TRBD1 (6 bases). The CDR3 is made up of 19 amino acids. Germline CDR1 is SEHNR and CDR2 is FQNEAQ (reference sequence). Full variable domain (rest looked up from reference TRBV7-9 and TRBJ2-6): DTGVSQNPRHKITKRGQNVTFRCDPISEHNRLYWYRQTLGQGPEFLTYFQNEAQLEKSRLLSDRFSAERPKGSFSTLEIQRTEQGDSAMYLCSSSLRVGGSFSGANVLTFGAGSRLTVL.

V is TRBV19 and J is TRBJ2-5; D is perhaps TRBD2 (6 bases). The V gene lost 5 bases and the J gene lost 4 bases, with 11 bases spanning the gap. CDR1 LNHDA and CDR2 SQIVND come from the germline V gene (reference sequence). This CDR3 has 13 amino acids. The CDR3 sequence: CASSSLARETQYF. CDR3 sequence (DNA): TGTGCCAGTAGTTCACTAGCACGAGAGACCCAGTACTTC.

Here the CDR3 reads CASSYSLGGEVDTQYF. Here the CDR3 DNA reads TGTGCCAGCAGTTACTCGTTAGGGGGCGAAGTAGATACGCAGTATTTT. The gene calls are TRBV6-5 and TRBJ2-3, with 7 bases aligning to TRBD1. V gave up 0 bases and J gave up 5 bases; unmatched junction bases: 8. Germline V CDR1 and CDR2: MNHEY, SVGAGI. This CDR3 region has 16 residues.

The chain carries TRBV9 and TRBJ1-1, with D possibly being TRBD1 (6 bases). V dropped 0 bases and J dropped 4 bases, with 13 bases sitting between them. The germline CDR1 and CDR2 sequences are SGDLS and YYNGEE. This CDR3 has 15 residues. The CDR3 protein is CASSVDPGAGTEAFF. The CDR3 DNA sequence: TGTGCCAGCAGCGTAGATCCAGGGGCGGGCACTGAAGCTTTCTTT.

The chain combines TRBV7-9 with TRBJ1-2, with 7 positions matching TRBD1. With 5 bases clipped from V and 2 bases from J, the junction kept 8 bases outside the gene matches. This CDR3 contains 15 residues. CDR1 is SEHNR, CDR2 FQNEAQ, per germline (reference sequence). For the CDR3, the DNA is TGTGCCAGCAGCCCCCCCACAGGGGCAAACTATGGCTACACCTTC. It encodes CASSPPTGANYGYTF. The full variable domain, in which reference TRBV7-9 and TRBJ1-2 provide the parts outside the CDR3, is DTGVSQNPRHKITKRGQNVTFRCDPISEHNRLYWYRQTLGQGPEFLTYFQNEAQLEKSRLLSDRFSAERPKGSFSTLEIQRTEQGDSAMYLCASSPPTGANYGYTFGSGTRLTVV.

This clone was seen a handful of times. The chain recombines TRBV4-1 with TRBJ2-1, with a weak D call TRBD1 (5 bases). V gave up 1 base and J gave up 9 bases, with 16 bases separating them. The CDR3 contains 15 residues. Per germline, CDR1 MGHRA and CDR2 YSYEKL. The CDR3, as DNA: TGCGCCAGCAGCCAAGGTCCAGGGCGTATCGGTGAGCAGTTCTTC. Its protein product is CASSQGPGRIGEQFF.

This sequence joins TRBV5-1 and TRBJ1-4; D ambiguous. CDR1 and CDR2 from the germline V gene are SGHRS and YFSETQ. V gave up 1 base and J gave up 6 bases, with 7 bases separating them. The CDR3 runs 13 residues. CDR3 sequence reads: CASSLLADEKLFF. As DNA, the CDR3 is TGCGCCAGCAGCTTGCTAGCCGATGAAAAACTGTTTTTT.

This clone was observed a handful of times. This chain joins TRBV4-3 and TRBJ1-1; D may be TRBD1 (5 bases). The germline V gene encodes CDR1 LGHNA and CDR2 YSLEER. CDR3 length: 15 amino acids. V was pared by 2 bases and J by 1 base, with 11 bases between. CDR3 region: CASSQLLGGNTEAFF. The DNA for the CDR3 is TGCGCCAGCAGCCAACTCTTGGGGGGGAACACTGAAGCTTTCTTT.

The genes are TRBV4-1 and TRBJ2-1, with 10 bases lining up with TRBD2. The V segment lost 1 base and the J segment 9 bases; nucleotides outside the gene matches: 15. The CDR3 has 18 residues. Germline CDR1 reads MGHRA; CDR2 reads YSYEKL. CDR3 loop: CASSQVLSGSGRAPEQFF. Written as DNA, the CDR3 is TGCGCCAGCAGCCAAGTTCTTAGCGGGAGCGGGAGGGCGCCTGAGCAGTTCTTC.

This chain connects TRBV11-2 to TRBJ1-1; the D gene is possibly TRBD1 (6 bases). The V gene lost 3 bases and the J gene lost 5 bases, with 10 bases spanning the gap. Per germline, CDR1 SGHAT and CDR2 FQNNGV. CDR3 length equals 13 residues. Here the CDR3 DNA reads TGTGCCAGCAGCTTGACAGGCCCAACTGAAGCTTTCTTT. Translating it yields CASSLTGPTEAFF. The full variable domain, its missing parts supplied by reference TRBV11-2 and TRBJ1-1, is EAGVAQSPRYKIIEKRQSVAFWCNPISGHATLYWYQQILGQGPKLLIQFQNNGVVDDSQLPKDRFSAERLKGVDSTLKIQPAKLEDSAVYLCASSLTGPTEAFFGQGTRLTVV.

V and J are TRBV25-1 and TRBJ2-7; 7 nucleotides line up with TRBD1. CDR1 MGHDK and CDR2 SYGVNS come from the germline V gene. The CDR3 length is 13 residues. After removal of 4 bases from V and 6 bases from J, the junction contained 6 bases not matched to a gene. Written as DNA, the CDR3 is TGTGCCAGCAGTGGGACAGGCGTCGGCGAGCAGTACTTC. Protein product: CASSGTGVGEQYF.

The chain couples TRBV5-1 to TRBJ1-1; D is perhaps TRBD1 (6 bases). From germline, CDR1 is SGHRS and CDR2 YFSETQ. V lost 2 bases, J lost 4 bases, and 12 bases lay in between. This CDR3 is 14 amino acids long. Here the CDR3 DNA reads TGCGCCAGCAGCTTACAAGGGGGATCCACTGAAGCTTTCTTT. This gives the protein CASSLQGGSTEAFF.

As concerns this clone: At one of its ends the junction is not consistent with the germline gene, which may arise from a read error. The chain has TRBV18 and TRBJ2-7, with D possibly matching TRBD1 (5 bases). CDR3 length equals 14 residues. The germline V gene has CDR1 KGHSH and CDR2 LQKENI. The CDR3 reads CATSDLQGSYEQYF. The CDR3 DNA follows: TGTGCCACCTCAGATCTTCAGGGTTCCTACGAGCAGTACTTC.

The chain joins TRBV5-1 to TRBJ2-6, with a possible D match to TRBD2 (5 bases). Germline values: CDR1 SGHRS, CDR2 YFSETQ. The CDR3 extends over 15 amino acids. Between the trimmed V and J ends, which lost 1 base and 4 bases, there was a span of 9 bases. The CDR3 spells CASSLSGTGANVLTF. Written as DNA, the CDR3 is TGCGCCAGCAGCTTGTCGGGAACCGGGGCCAACGTCCTGACTTTC.

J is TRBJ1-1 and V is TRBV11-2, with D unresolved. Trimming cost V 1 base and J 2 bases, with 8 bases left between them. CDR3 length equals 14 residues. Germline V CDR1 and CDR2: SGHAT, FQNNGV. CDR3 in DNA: TGTGCCAGCAGCTTAGTTGGCCCCAACACTGAAGCTTTCTTT. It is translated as CASSLVGPNTEAFF.

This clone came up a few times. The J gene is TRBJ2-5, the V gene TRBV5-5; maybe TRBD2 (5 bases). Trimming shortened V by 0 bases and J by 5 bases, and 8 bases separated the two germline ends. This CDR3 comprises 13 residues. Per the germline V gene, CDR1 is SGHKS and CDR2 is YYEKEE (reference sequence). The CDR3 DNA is TGTGCCAGCAGCTTGGGAGGGAAGGAGACCCAGTACTTC. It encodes CASSLGGKETQYF.

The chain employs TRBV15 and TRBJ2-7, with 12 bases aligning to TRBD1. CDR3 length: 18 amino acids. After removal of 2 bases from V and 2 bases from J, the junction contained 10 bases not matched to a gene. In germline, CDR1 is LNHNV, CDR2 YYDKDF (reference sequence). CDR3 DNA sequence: TGTGCCACCAGCAGAACGACCCGGGACAGGGGGCCTCCCTACGAGCAGTACTTC. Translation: CATSRTTRDRGPPYEQYF.

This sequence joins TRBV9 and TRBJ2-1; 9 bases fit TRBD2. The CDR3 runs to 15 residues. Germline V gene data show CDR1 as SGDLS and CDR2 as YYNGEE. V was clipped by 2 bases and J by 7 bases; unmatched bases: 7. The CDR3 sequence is CASSVSGRLGNEQFF. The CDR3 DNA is TGTGCCAGCAGCGTTAGCGGGAGATTGGGAAATGAGCAGTTCTTC.

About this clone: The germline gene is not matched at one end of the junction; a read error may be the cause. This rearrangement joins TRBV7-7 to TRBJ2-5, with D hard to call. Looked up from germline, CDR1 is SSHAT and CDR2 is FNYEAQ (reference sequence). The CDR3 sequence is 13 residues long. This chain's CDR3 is CASSWSTQETQYF. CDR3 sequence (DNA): TGTGCTAGCAGCTGGTCAACACAAGAGACCCAGTACTTC.

Written as DNA, the CDR3 is TGTGCCAGCAGTTGGACAGTCCCTAATTCACCCCTCCACTTT. Protein sequence: CASSWTVPNSPLHF. The V call is TRBV6-5, the J call TRBJ1-6; TRBD1 is a possible D gene (6 bases). V was trimmed by 4 bases and J by 6 bases, leaving 10 bases between them. This CDR3 comprises 14 residues. The germline CDR1 and CDR2 sequences are MNHEY and SVGAGI.

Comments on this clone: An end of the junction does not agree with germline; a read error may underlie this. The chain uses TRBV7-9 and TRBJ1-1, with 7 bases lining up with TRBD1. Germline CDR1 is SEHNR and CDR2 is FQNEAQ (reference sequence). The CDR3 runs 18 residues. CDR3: CSSSLAFGVGQDPSEAFF. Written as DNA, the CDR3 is TGTTCCAGCAGCTTAGCGTTTGGGGTCGGACAGGATCCTTCTGAAGCTTTCTTT. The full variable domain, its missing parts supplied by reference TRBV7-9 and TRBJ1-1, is DTGVSQNPRHKITKRGQNVTFRCDPISEHNRLYWYRQTLGQGPEFLTYFQNEAQLEKSRLLSDRFSAERPKGSFSTLEIQRTEQGDSAMYLCSSSLAFGVGQDPSEAFFGQGTRLTVV.